This T cell receptor beta chain was identified in a study of T cell changes during pregnancy in multiple sclerosis. Method: immunoSEQ multiplex PCR; TCRdb's copy keeps in-frame clones and lacks some. The table includes 85,000 to 130,000 clones, around 92% detected once. V was pared by 2 bases and J by 2 bases, with 10 bases between. The length of the CDR3 is 14 residues. Germline lookup yields CDR1 SGHVS and CDR2 FNYEAQ. This chain connects TRBV7-6 to TRBJ2-7; unclear D gene. The origin of this receptor is a female donor with multiple sclerosis, enrolled in a pregnancy study. Sequences were derived from peripheral blood, sampled after pregnancy. The CDR3 reads CASSLSVDAYEQYF. The CDR3 DNA follows: TGTGCCAGCAGCTTAAGCGTAGACGCCTACGAGCAGTACTTC.